These 15 T cell receptor beta chains were sequenced from one sample in a study of CD8 T cells in Susac syndrome. RNA, at about 0.45 to 1 ug, was reverse transcribed with random hexamers. TCRdb re-derived calls from the immunoSEQ multiplex PCR reads in MiXCR, one entry per CDR3 protein. The table lists tens of thousands of distinct CDR3 sequences, roughly 94% of them singletons. Material for sequencing was CD4+ T cells from PBMCs. The receptors were gathered from a human donor with Susac syndrome.

V and J are TRBV20-1 and TRBJ1-5; a weak D match, TRBD1 (5 bases). The CDR3 has 14 amino acids. V lost 1 base and J lost 3, with 10 bases in between. CDR1 and CDR2 from the germline V gene are DFQATT and SNEGSKA (reference sequence). The CDR3 is CSARVQGANQPQHF. Written as DNA, the CDR3 is TGCAGTGCTAGAGTGCAGGGCGCCAATCAGCCCCAGCATTTT.

V and J are TRBV15 and TRBJ1-4; the match to TRBD1 covers 8 bases. CDR3 length equals 15 residues. Trimming took 0 bases from V and 10 from J; bases not matched to a gene: 7. The V gene's germline CDR1 is LNHNV and CDR2 YYDKDF (reference sequence). CDR3 in DNA: TGTGCCACCAGCAGAGATGGGCAGGGGGCAGGAAAACTGTTTTTT. It specifies CATSRDGQGAGKLFF.

The CDR3 is CAWSANLYEQFF. The CDR3 DNA reads TGTGCCTGGAGTGCGAACCTTTACGAGCAGTTCTTC. The chain joins TRBV30 to TRBJ2-1; the D is unclear. V shed 1 base and J shed 10 bases, with 11 bases lying between them. This CDR3 is built from 12 residues. Germline loops: CDR1 GTSNPN, CDR2 SVGIG (reference sequence).

V gene TRBV7-3 combines with J gene TRBJ2-3, with a weak D call TRBD1 (6 bases). The length of the CDR3 is 18 residues. Looked up from germline, CDR1 is SGHTA and CDR2 is FQGTGA. With 5 bases removed from V and 2 bases from J, the gap between germline ends came to 23 bases. CDR3 sequence: CASSPGSWDTAHTDTQYF. CDR3 sequence (DNA): TGTGCCAGCAGCCCCGGTAGTTGGGACACGGCGCACACAGATACGCAGTATTTT.

The genes are TRBV18 and TRBJ2-7; 10 nucleotides agree with TRBD1. Germline trimming cut 2 bases from V and 6 bases from J; bases unmatched to any gene: 7. The germline V gene has CDR1 KGHSH and CDR2 LQKENI. The CDR3 extends over 15 amino acids. The CDR3 sequence is CASSPIGTGASEQYF. The CDR3 nucleotides read TGTGCCAGCTCACCAATCGGGACAGGGGCCTCCGAGCAGTACTTC.

This sequence joins TRBV7-6 and TRBJ2-7; either TRBD1 or TRBD2 may supply D (5 bases each). Trimming shortened V by 1 base and J by 8 bases, and 6 bases separated the two germline ends. Germline V gene sequence: CDR1 SGHVS, CDR2 FNYEAQ. This CDR3 is 11 amino acids long. CDR3 DNA: TGTGCCAGCAGCTTAGGGGGACAGCAGTACTTC. Protein product: CASSLGGQQYF.

The chain has TRBV12-3 or TRBV12-4 and TRBJ2-5, with D unresolved. Deletions cut 5 bases from V and 0 bases from J, with 16 bases between. The CDR3 has 16 amino acids. The CDR3 nucleotides are TGTGCCAGCAGTACCTCCGGGTCGGAGTACCAAGAGACCCAGTACTTC. It translates to CASSTSGSEYQETQYF.

The J gene is TRBJ2-1, the V gene TRBV6-4; TRBD1 agrees at 9 bases. Germline V CDR1 and CDR2: MRHNA, SNTAGT. Trimming cost V 9 bases and J 7 bases; bases outside gene matches: 7. The CDR3 loop spans 13 amino acids. Here the CDR3 DNA reads TGTGCCAGTGCCAGGGACAGGGAGAATGAGCAGTTCTTC. Translating gives CASARDRENEQFF.

The V and J genes are TRBV24-1 and TRBJ2-1; D possibly corresponds to TRBD2 (5 bases). Trimming pared 2 bases from V and 10 bases from J, leaving 23 bases between. The germline gives CDR1 KGHDR, CDR2 SFDVKD. CDR3 length: 17 amino acids. The CDR3 spells CATSDWFVVGEPGEQFF. The CDR3 DNA follows: TGTGCCACCAGTGATTGGTTCGTAGTTGGCGAACCGGGGGAGCAGTTCTTC.

V and J are TRBV30 and TRBJ2-1; a possible D gene is TRBD2 (5 bases). The CDR3 is 13 amino acids. In germline, CDR1 is GTSNPN, CDR2 SVGIG (reference sequence). The CDR3 bases are TGTGCTGGACTTGCAGACTCCTACAATGAGCAGTTCTTC. Amino acids: CAGLADSYNEQFF.

The gene calls are TRBV11-2 and TRBJ2-7, with a tentative D call TRBD1 (6 bases). This CDR3 region has 16 residues. In germline, CDR1 is SGHAT, CDR2 FQNNGV. The V gene lost 4 bases and the J gene lost 0 bases, with 16 bases spanning the gap. Written as DNA, the CDR3 is TGTGCCAGCAGCTCTCTCAAGGGGGAGAGCTCCTACGAGCAGTACTTC. Amino acid sequence: CASSSLKGESSYEQYF.

V gene TRBV19 combines with J gene TRBJ2-1; the D is unclear. V lost 4 bases to trimming and J lost 4 bases, with 14 bases between them. This CDR3 contains 15 residues. Looked up from germline, CDR1 is LNHDA and CDR2 is SQIVND (reference sequence). This CDR3 reads CASSSRAGLYNEQFF. The CDR3 nucleotides are TGTGCCAGTAGTAGTAGGGCAGGCTTATACAATGAGCAGTTCTTC.

This rearrangement joins TRBV7-2 to TRBJ2-2; D is uncertain. V dropped 5 bases and J dropped 4 bases, with 8 bases sitting between them. Looked up from germline, CDR1 is SGHTA and CDR2 is FQGNSA. The CDR3 sequence is 13 residues long. Here the CDR3 reads CASSKGSTGELFF. CDR3 in DNA: TGTGCCAGCAGCAAAGGGTCCACCGGGGAGCTGTTTTTT.

This clonotype came up once. This CDR3 reads CASRPRGRGTEAFF. CDR3 DNA sequence: TGTGCCAGCAGACCCCGGGGGCGTGGCACTGAAGCTTTCTTT. The rearrangement links TRBV12-3 or TRBV12-4 to TRBJ1-1, with D perhaps TRBD1 (6 bases). The CDR3 spans 14 residues. Trimming took off 6 bases at V and 4 bases at J, with 15 bases between the two ends.

The chain has TRBV7-2 and TRBJ2-5; TRBD1 matches at 8 bases. The CDR3 totals 14 residues. Germline V gene sequence: CDR1 SGHTA, CDR2 FQGNSA. V shed 5 bases and J 7 bases; nucleotides not matched to a gene: 9. The CDR3 spells CASSAGQAPGTQYF. The CDR3 DNA is TGTGCCAGCAGCGCGGGACAGGCCCCCGGGACCCAGTACTTC.